This entry lists 9 T cell receptor beta chains sequenced from one sample in a study of glioma-infiltrating T cells after dendritic cell vaccination. The assay was immunoSEQ multiplex PCR, and TCRdb's table has in-frame clones only and misses some. The data show about 100,000 clones, 79% seen once. This specimen was blood, taken before dendritic cell vaccination. These receptors were obtained from a human donor with glioblastoma.

This clone has a handful of counts. The chain links TRBV5-1 to TRBJ2-1, with 7 nucleotides matching TRBD2. V was clipped by 1 base and J by 2 bases; unmatched bases: 3. The CDR3 length is 15 residues. Looked up from germline, CDR1 is SGHRS and CDR2 is YFSETQ. The CDR3: CASSLNSGPYNEQFF. CDR3 nucleotides: TGCGCCAGCAGCTTGAATAGCGGGCCCTACAATGAGCAGTTCTTC.

The rearrangement uses TRBV7-9 and TRBJ1-1, with D tentatively TRBD1 (5 bases). V shed 2 bases and J shed 3 bases, with 19 bases lying between them. Germline V CDR1 and CDR2: SEHNR, FQNEAQ (reference sequence). The CDR3 has 17 amino acids. The CDR3 region has the DNA TGTGCCAGCAGCTTAACATGGGTAGGATCGGGGGACACTGAAGCTTTCTTT. Amino acids: CASSLTWVGSGDTEAFF.

The V gene is TRBV5-1, the J gene TRBJ2-7, with 9 positions matching TRBD1. The CDR3 is 15 residues long. The germline V gene encodes CDR1 SGHRS and CDR2 YFSETQ. The junction had 8 bases not matched to a gene; V was cut back by 4 bases and J by 3 bases. CDR3 coding DNA: TGCGCCAGCAGCCCGGGACAGGGTATCCTCTACGAGCAGTACTTC. This translates into CASSPGQGILYEQYF.

This clone has a handful of counts. Other nucleotide sequences in the sample specify the same CDR3. V gene TRBV6-5 combines with J gene TRBJ1-1; 7 bases map to TRBD1. Looked up from germline, CDR1 is MNHEY and CDR2 is SVGAGI. This CDR3 region has 12 residues. The V gene end was trimmed by 8 bases and the J gene end by 2 bases; junction bases not matched to a gene: 2. The CDR3 nucleotides read TGTGCCAGCCGGACAGGCAACACTGAAGCTTTCTTT. Residues: CASRTGNTEAFF.

The J gene is TRBJ2-3, the V gene TRBV7-2, with 10 bases matching TRBD2. V shed 6 bases and J 5 bases; nucleotides not matched to a gene: 11. Germline V gene lookup returns CDR1 SGHTA and CDR2 FQGNSA. The length of the CDR3 is 16 residues. CDR3 in DNA: TGTGCCAGCAGTTTTAAAGCGGGGGGGGGCATAGATACGCAGTATTTT. Translating gives CASSFKAGGGIDTQYF.

The V and J genes are TRBV18 and TRBJ1-6; D gene ambiguous. Germline V gene data show CDR1 as KGHSH and CDR2 as LQKENI. V lost 2 bases, J lost 7 bases, and 9 bases lay in between. The CDR3 is 14 residues long. CDR3: CASSPTVTNSPLHF. Written as DNA, the CDR3 is TGTGCCAGCTCACCAACGGTTACCAATTCACCCCTCCACTTT.

The V call is TRBV30, the J call TRBJ1-3, with D hard to call. V was shortened by 4 bases and J by 2 bases, with 9 bases between the two germline ends. Germline CDR1 reads GTSNPN; CDR2 reads SVGIG (reference sequence). The CDR3 consists of 13 residues. This CDR3 is CAWNSGTGNTIYF. The CDR3 DNA is TGTGCCTGGAATTCGGGGACTGGAAACACCATATATTTT.

The chain employs TRBV19 and TRBJ2-7; 7 bases align to TRBD2. This CDR3 is 14 amino acids long. Germline V lookup: CDR1 LNHDA, CDR2 SQIVND (reference sequence). The V and J ends lost 5 bases and 0 bases, in that order; junction bases with no gene match: 4. The CDR3 nucleotides read TGTGCCAGTAGTGGAGCGGGGAGCTCCTACGAGCAGTACTTC. Translated, it gives CASSGAGSSYEQYF.

The chain links TRBV6-5 to TRBJ1-1; 10 bases are shared with TRBD1. The germline V gene has CDR1 MNHEY and CDR2 SVGAGI. V was pared by 5 bases and J by 5 bases, with 5 bases of the junction left unmatched. The CDR3 is made up of 14 amino acids. The DNA for the CDR3 is TGTGCCAGCAGTGCGACAGGGGGCAGTACTGAAGCTTTCTTT. Its protein is CASSATGGSTEAFF.